This T cell receptor (beta chain) stems from a study of early T cells in non-severe SARS-CoV-2 infection. This clonotype was seen repeatedly, ten times or more. The antigen remains undetermined. Points from the study as a whole: VDJdb matches were skewed toward anti-spike CD8 T cell responses.

From the 5' RACE reads, TCRdb called clonotypes with MiXCR, one entry per CDR3 protein. The data show 25,000 to 35,000 distinct CDR3 sequences, 5.5% to 7.5% seen once. The V gene's germline CDR1 is SEHNR and CDR2 FQNEAQ (reference sequence). This CDR3 contains 14 residues. The ends were cut back, 5 bases at V and 1 base at J, with 8 bases in the middle. Sequenced material: whole blood, taken at baseline. The sequence came from an adult who was a healthcare worker with PCR-confirmed SARS-CoV-2 infection or an uninfected control (not recorded which). J is TRBJ2-2 and V is TRBV7-9, with TRBD1 as a possible D gene (5 bases). CDR3 nucleotides: TGTGCCAGCAGCCCTGGACAGAACACCGGGGAGCTGTTTTTT. It codes for CASSPGQNTGELFF.